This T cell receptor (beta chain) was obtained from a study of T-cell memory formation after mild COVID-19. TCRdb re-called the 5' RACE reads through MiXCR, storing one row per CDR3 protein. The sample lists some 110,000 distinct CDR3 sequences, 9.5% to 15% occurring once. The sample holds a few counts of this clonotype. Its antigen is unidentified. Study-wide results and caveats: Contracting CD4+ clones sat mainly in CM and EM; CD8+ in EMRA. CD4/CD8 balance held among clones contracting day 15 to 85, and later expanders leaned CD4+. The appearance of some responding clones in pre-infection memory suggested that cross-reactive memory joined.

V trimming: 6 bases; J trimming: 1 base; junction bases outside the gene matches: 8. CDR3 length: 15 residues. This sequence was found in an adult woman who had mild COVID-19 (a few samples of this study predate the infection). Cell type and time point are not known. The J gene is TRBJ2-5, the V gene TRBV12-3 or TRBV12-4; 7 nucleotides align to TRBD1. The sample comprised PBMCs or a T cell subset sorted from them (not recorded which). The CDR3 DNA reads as TGTGCCAGCAGCCTTGACAGGGTGGGCCAAGAGACCCAGTACTTC. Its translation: CASSLDRVGQETQYF.